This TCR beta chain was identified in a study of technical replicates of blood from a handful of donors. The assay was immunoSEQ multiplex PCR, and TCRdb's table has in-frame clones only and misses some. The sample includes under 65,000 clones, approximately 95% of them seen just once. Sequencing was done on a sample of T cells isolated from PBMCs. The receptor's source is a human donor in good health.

CDR3 nucleotide sequence: TGTGCCAGCAGTATAGCGGGAAGAAACACCGGGGAGCTGTTTTTT. Amino acids: CASSIAGRNTGELFF. The chain joins TRBV7-3 to TRBJ2-2; 8 bases align to TRBD2. CDR1 SGHTA and CDR2 FQGTGA come from the germline V gene. This CDR3 has 15 residues. Trimming cost V 6 bases and J 2 bases; bases outside gene matches: 5.